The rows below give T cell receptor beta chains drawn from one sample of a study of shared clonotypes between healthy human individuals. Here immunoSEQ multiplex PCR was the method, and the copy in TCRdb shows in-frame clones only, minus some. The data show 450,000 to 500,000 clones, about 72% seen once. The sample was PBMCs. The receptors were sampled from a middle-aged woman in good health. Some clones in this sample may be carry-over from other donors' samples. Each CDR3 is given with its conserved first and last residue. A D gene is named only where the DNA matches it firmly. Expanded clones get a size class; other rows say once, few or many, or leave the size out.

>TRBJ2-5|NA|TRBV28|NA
TGTGCCAGCAGTTTAAGGCCAGGGAGTGGTGAAGAGACCCAGTACTTC
CASSLRPGSGEETQYF
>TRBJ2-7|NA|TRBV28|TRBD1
TGTGCCAGCAGCCGAGATTACCGGGACAGCTACTACTACGAGCAGTACTTC
CASSRDYRDSYYYEQYF
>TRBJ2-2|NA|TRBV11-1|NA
TGTGCCAGCAGCGGCCGGACGGGACCCACCGGGGAGCTGTTTTTT
CASSGRTGPTGELFF
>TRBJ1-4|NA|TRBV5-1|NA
TGCGCCAGCAGCTTGCGCCCGAGACAGATGGAGCATGAAAAACTGTTTTTT
CASSLRPRQMEHEKLFF
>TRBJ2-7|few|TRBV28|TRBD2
TGTGCCAGCAGTTCGGCTGGGCGGGAGGCCTACGAGCAGTACTTC
CASSSAGREAYEQYF
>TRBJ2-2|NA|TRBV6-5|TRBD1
TGTGCCAGCAGACTACCGGGACAGCTCCCCGGGGAGCTGTTTTTT
CASRLPGQLPGELFF
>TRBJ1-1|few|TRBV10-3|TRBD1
TGTGCCATCAGTGAGTCACAGGGGGAAACTGAAGCTTTCTTT
CAISESQGETEAFF
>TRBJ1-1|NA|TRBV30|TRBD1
TGTGCCTGGAGTGTACGGGGGACAGGAGTCCATATTTCGGCTTTCTTT
CAWSVRGTGVHISAFF
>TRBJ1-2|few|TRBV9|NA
TGTGCCAGCAGCCCAGTCACAGGGAGGGCTCAGTCCTATGGCTACACCTTC
CASSPVTGRAQSYGYTF
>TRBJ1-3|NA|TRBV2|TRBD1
TGTGCCAGCAGGGGATACAGGGGGCGAGGTGGAAACACCATATATTTT
CASRGYRGRGGNTIYF
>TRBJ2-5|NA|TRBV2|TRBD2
TGTGCCAGCAGAGGACTAGCGGGGCCTCAAGAGACCCAGTACTTC
CASRGLAGPQETQYF
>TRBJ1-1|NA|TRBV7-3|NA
TGTGCCAGCAGCCCCACCGGATACAACACTGAAGCTTTCTTT
CASSPTGYNTEAFF
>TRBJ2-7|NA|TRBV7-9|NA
TGTGCCAGCAGCGCCCAGAACTACGAGCAGTACTTC
CASSAQNYEQYF